Below, 13 T cell receptor beta chains from the same sample are listed, as sequenced in a study of T cell responses to AZD1222 COVID-19 vaccine. The data were produced by immunoSEQ multiplex PCR, yet TCRdb's version contains in-frame clones alone and is incomplete. This table holds roughly 190,000 clones, approximately 92% found once. Sequences were derived from peripheral blood, sampled 28 days after the second dose of the MenACWY control vaccine. All receptors derive from an adult who received the MenACWY meningococcal vaccine as a control.

A single count supports this clone. The CDR3 protein is CASTGQYYGYTF. In DNA form, the CDR3 reads TGTGCCAGCACAGGACAGTACTATGGCTACACCTTC. The chain joins TRBV7-9 to TRBJ1-2, with D maybe TRBD1 (6 bases). Looked up from germline, CDR1 is SEHNR and CDR2 is FQNEAQ (reference sequence). The CDR3 is made up of 12 amino acids. Trimming shortened V by 7 bases and J by 3 bases, and 9 bases separated the two germline ends. Complete variable domain (other parts from reference TRBV7-9 and TRBJ1-2): DTGVSQNPRHKITKRGQNVTFRCDPISEHNRLYWYRQTLGQGPEFLTYFQNEAQLEKSRLLSDRFSAERPKGSFSTLEIQRTEQGDSAMYLCASTGQYYGYTFGSGTRLTVV.

The V and J genes are TRBV7-6 and TRBJ1-6; D is uncertain. This CDR3 is 15 amino acids long. CDR1 is SGHVS and CDR2 is FNYEAQ in the germline V gene. Trimming took off 5 bases at V and 0 bases at J, with 8 bases between the two ends. Written as DNA, the CDR3 is TGTGCCAGCAGCCCGCGGCCCTCCTATAATTCACCCCTCCACTTT. Its protein product is CASSPRPSYNSPLHF.

The chain links TRBV18 to TRBJ1-1; D unclear. Trimming removed 1 base from V and 8 bases from J, with 11 bases in between. Germline loops: CDR1 KGHSH, CDR2 LQKENI. The CDR3 contains 13 residues. The CDR3 coding sequence is TGTGCCAGCTCACCACTGATGGGCAGAGAAGCTTTCTTT. This encodes CASSPLMGREAFF.

The gene calls are TRBV18 and TRBJ2-2, with 8 positions matching TRBD2. The CDR3 is 17 amino acids. The germline CDR1 and CDR2 sequences are KGHSH and LQKENI. With V trimmed by 0 bases and J by 2 bases, 5 bases remained unmatched. Written as DNA, the CDR3 is TGTGCCAGCTCACCACCGAATAGCGGGAAAAACACCGGGGAGCTGTTTTTT. Protein product: CASSPPNSGKNTGELFF. The full variable domain, in which reference TRBV18 and TRBJ2-2 provide the parts outside the CDR3, is NAGVMQNPRHLVRRRGQEARLRCSPMKGHSHVYWYRQLPEEGLKFMVYLQKENIIDESGMPKERFSAEFPKEGPSILRIQQVVRGDSAAYFCASSPPNSGKNTGELFFGEGSRLTVL.

The chain couples TRBV12-2 to TRBJ2-7; the table's D gene call, TRBD2, was not cross checked with the DNA. TRBV12-2 has pseudogene status. The CDR3 runs 16 residues. The CDR3 bases are TGTGCAAGTCGCGAACGACTAGTAGCGGAGCTTTACGAGCAGTACTTC. This codes for CASRERLVAELYEQYF.

This clone was seen a few times. The chain links TRBV3-1 (or the pseudogene TRBV3-2) to TRBJ2-3; D ambiguous. V dropped 6 bases and J dropped 8 bases, with 9 bases sitting between them. CDR1 is LGHDT and CDR2 is YNNKEL in the germline V gene (reference sequence). The CDR3 extends over 11 amino acids. The CDR3 loop reads CASRREATQYF. For the CDR3, the DNA is TGTGCCAGCAGAAGAGAGGCTACGCAGTATTTT.

In its sample, this clone was seen a few times. The chain couples TRBV3-1 (or the pseudogene TRBV3-2) to TRBJ1-6, with TRBD1 identical over 8 bases. CDR1 is LGHDT and CDR2 is YNNKEL in the germline V gene (reference sequence). V shed 1 base, J shed 9 bases, and the junction held 5 bases outside the gene matches. The length of the CDR3 is 15 residues. CDR3 sequence: CASSQGLDRGSPLHF. CDR3 coding DNA: TGTGCCAGCAGCCAAGGCCTTGACAGGGGTTCACCCCTCCACTTT.

The chain uses TRBV7-2 and TRBJ1-1; TRBD1 agrees at 7 bases. Germline V gene sequence: CDR1 SGHTA, CDR2 FQGNSA. The CDR3 consists of 16 residues. J gave up 6 bases and V 2 bases, and 12 bases lay outside the gene matches. CDR3 in DNA: TGTGCCAGCAGCTTAAGGGGCCCCAGAGGGGGCCCTGAAGCTTTCTTT. Translation gives CASSLRGPRGGPEAFF.

V gene TRBV21-1 combines with J gene TRBJ2-1; the tabulated D call, TRBD1, remains unverified against the DNA. TRBV21-1 is a known pseudogene. The CDR3 totals 14 residues. CDR3 residues: CASRDRAPVGEQFF. In DNA form, the CDR3 reads TGTGCCAGCCGAGACAGGGCACCTGTCGGTGAGCAGTTCTTC.

The chain joins TRBV7-8 to TRBJ1-4; D may be TRBD1 (5 bases). With 1 base removed from V and 1 base from J, the gap between germline ends came to 7 bases. The CDR3 has 15 amino acids. Germline-derived CDR1 and CDR2 are SGHVS and FQNEAQ. CDR3: CASSLDDRTNEKLFF. For the CDR3, the DNA is TGTGCCAGCAGCTTAGATGACAGAACTAATGAAAAACTGTTTTTT.

The chain is built from TRBV23-1 and TRBJ2-7, with D possibly being TRBD2 (5 bases). TRBV23-1 is an ORF, and what it does is uncertain. The CDR3 sequence is 12 residues long. Trimming stripped 5 bases from V and 5 bases from J, with 10 bases between. The DNA of the CDR3 is TGCGCCAGCAGTAACGGGGTTGACGAGCAGTACTTC. Its protein product is CASSNGVDEQYF.

This sequence joins TRBV11-2 and TRBJ1-1; D is unclear. V gave up 5 bases and J gave up 5 bases, with 15 bases separating them. The CDR3 is 14 residues long. The V gene's germline CDR1 is SGHAT and CDR2 FQNNGV. In nucleotides, the CDR3 is TGTGCCAGCAGCCAAGACCGTATGGGGACTGAAGCTTTCTTT. Residues: CASSQDRMGTEAFF. Supplemented by reference TRBV11-2 and TRBJ1-1, the full variable domain reads EAGVAQSPRYKIIEKRQSVAFWCNPISGHATLYWYQQILGQGPKLLIQFQNNGVVDDSQLPKDRFSAERLKGVDSTLKIQPAKLEDSAVYLCASSQDRMGTEAFFGQGTRLTVV.

This sequence joins TRBV7-8 and TRBJ1-1; D remains unclear. From germline, CDR1 is SGHVS and CDR2 FQNEAQ. The CDR3 totals 12 residues. Trimming pared 2 bases from V and 6 bases from J, leaving 7 bases between. DNA of the CDR3: TGTGCCAGCAGCTTAACGTGGCCTGAAGCTTTCTTT. It encodes CASSLTWPEAFF.